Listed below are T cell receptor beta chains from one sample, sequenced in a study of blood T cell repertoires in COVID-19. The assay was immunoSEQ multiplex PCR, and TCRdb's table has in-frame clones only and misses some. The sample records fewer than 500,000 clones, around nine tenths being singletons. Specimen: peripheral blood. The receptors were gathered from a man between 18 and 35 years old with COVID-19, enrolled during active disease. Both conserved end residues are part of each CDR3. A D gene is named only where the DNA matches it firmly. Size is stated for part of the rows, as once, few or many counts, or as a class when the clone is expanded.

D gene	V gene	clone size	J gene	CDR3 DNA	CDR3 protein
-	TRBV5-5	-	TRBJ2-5	TGTGCCAGCAGCTTTAGGGCAGGGGCTAGAGAGACCCAGTACTTC	CASSFRAGARETQYF
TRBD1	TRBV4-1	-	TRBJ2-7	TGCGCCAGCAGCCAGACGGACAGGGGGCGCCCCTACGAGCAGTACTTC	CASSQTDRGRPYEQYF
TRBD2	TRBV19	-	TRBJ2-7	TGTGCCAGTAGCCTGCTAGCGGGGGGGGTCGAGCAGTACTTC	CASSLLAGGVEQYF
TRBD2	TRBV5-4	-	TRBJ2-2	TGTGCCAGCAGCCATGGACTAGCGGGGGGAACCGGGGAGCTGTTTTTT	CASSHGLAGGTGELFF
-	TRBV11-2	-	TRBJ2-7	TGTGCCAGCAGCTTAGAGTCTCTTCAGGTGGCCTACGAGCAGTACTTC	CASSLESLQVAYEQYF
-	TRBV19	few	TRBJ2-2	TGTGCCAGTCGCGTGGGGGCCGGCACCGGGGAGCTGTTTTTT	CASRVGAGTGELFF
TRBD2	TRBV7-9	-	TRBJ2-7	TGTGCCAGCAGCCGAGCACCCCTTGTACTAGCGTTCGGCTACGAGCAGTACTTC	CASSRAPLVLAFGYEQYF
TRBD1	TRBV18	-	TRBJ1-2	TGTGCCAGCTCGTCGGGACAGGGGCATTATGGCTACACCTTC	CASSSGQGHYGYTF
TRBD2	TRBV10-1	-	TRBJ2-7	TGCGCCAGCAGTCAACCAGGGGGCAGGGGGACTAGCGGTGGCTACGAGCAGTACTTC	CASSQPGGRGTSGGYEQYF
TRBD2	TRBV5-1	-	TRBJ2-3	TGCGCCAGCAGCCAGCGGACTAGCGGGGGGGCGACACGCGATACGCAGTATTTT	CASSQRTSGGATRDTQYF
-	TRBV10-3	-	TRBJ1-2	TGTGCCATCAGTGGGGATGGGTCCCCGGAGGCCTATGGCTACACCTTC	CAISGDGSPEAYGYTF
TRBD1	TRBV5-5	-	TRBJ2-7	TGTGCCAGCAGCTTTGGGACAGGTTATGAAAATGTTGTTCGCCCCTACGAGCAGTACTTC	CASSFGTGYENVVRPYEQYF
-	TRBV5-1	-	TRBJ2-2	TGCGCCAGCAGCTTGTCCACCGAGAACGGGGAGCTGTTTTTT	CASSLSTENGELFF
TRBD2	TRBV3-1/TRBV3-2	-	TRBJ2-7	TGTGCCAGCAGCCAAGATATCGGACTAGCGGGAGCCTACGAGCAGTACTTC	CASSQDIGLAGAYEQYF
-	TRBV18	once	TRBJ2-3	TGTGCCAGCTCAAAGGGGGTCGTCACAGATACGCAGTATTTT	CASSKGVVTDTQYF
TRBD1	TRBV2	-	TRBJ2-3	TGTGCCAGCAGCCGACAGGGGGCCAGGGATACGCAGTATTTT	CASSRQGARDTQYF
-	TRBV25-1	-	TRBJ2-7	TGTGCCAGCAGTGAAGATGGGGAAACTAGCCGGGAGCAGTACTTC	CASSEDGETSREQYF
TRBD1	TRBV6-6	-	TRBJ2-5	TGTGCCAGCAGTCTAGGGACAGTAGAGACCCAGTACTTC	CASSLGTVETQYF
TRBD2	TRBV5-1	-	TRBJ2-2	TGCGCCAGCAGCTTTAGCGGGATGAACACCGGGGAGCTGTTTTTT	CASSFSGMNTGELFF
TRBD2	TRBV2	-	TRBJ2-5	TGTGCCAGCAGTGAGCCGAGCGGGGGCGGGGCTGAGACCCAGTACTTC	CASSEPSGGGAETQYF
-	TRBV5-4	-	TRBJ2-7	TGTGCCAGCAGCTTAGGCGGGAACGCCTACGAGCAGTACTTC	CASSLGGNAYEQYF
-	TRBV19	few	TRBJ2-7	TGTGCCAGTAGTATAGATTCGAACAGACGCTACGAGCAGTACTTC	CASSIDSNRRYEQYF
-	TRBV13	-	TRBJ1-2	TGTGCCAGCAGCTTGAGGGACACTCTCTATGGCTACACCTTC	CASSLRDTLYGYTF
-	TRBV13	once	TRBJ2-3	TGTGCCAGCAGCATCCCCCCGGATACGCAGTATTTT	CASSIPPDTQYF
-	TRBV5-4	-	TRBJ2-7	TGTGCCAGCAGCTTGCGGGGAAGATACGAGCAGTACTTC	CASSLRGRYEQYF
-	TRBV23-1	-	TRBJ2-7	TGCGCCAGCAGTCTTCCCGAACAGGAGCAGTACTTC	CASSLPEQEQYF
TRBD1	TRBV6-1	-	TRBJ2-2	TGTGCCAGCAGTGCCTGGACAGGGGGTGACACCGGGGAGCTGTTTTTT	CASSAWTGGDTGELFF
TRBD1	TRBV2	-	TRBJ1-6	TGTGCCAGCAGGGCAGGACCGGGACAGGGGGTCTTAAATTCACCCCTCCACTTT	CASRAGPGQGVLNSPLHF
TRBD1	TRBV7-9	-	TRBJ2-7	TGTGCCAGCAGCCGCGAAAAGGACAGGGGATCCTACGAGCAGTACTTC	CASSREKDRGSYEQYF
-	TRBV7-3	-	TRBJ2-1	TGTGCCAGCAGCGCCTCTAGCGAGCCCAAGAATGAGCAGTTCTTC	CASSASSEPKNEQFF
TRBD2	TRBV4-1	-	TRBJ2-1	TGCGCCAGCAGCCAAGATGGCGGGGGGTCGTACAATGAGCAGTTCTTC	CASSQDGGGSYNEQFF
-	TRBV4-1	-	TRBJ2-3	TGCGCCAGCAGCCGAGCGCCGTCCCCGCAAGATACGCAGTATTTT	CASSRAPSPQDTQYF
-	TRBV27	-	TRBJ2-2	TGTGCCAGCAGTTTCAACAGGGAGTACACCGGGGAGCTGTTTTTT	CASSFNREYTGELFF
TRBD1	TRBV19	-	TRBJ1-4	TGTGCCAGTAGGGCCCTGGACAGGGGGCTTGAAAAACTGTTTTTT	CASRALDRGLEKLFF
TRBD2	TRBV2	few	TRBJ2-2	TGTGCCAGCAGTGATCTAGCGGGGGCTTCGGGAGCCGGGGAGCTGTTTTTT	CASSDLAGASGAGELFF
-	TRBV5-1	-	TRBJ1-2	TGCGCCAGCAGCTTGGCCTTAACGGGAGACTATGGCTACACCTTC	CASSLALTGDYGYTF
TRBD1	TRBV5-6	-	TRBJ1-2	TGTGCCAGCAGCTATGGGACAGGACTTAACTATGGCTACACCTTC	CASSYGTGLNYGYTF
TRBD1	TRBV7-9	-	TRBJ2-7	TGTGCCAGCAACCCACTGAGGACAGGGAGCTACGAGCAGTACTTC	CASNPLRTGSYEQYF
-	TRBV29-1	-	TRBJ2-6	TGCAGCGTTGGTGGAGGGTTCGGGGCCAACGTCCTGACTTTC	CSVGGGFGANVLTF
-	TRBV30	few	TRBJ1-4	TGTGCCTGTGAGGGAGTGACTAATGAAAAACTGTTTTTT	CACEGVTNEKLFF
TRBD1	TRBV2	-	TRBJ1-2	TGTGCCAGCAGGGGGACAGTAACCCTATCGGGCTACACCTTC	CASRGTVTLSGYTF
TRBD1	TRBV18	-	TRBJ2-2	TGTGCCAGCTCACCACGACAGGGGAACACCGGGGAGCTGTTTTTT	CASSPRQGNTGELFF
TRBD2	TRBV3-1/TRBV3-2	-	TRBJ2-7	TGTGCCAGCCGTAGGGCGGGGGAATTCTACGAGCAGTACTTC	CASRRAGEFYEQYF
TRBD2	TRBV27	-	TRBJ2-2	TGTGCCAGCAGTTTAAGTAGCGGGGTCACCGGGGAGCTGTTTTTT	CASSLSSGVTGELFF
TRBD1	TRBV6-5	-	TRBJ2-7	TGTGCCAGCTGTCCAGGGGGACCCTACGAGCAGTACTTC	CASCPGGPYEQYF
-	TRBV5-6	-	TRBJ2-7	TGTGCCAGCAGCACGGGACTGATCTCCTACGAGCAGTACTTC	CASSTGLISYEQYF
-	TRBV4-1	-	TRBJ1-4	TGCGCCAGCAGCCACAAGGACAGCCCAACTAATGAAAAACTGTTTTTT	CASSHKDSPTNEKLFF
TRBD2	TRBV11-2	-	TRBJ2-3	TGTGCCAGCAGCCCTGGACTAGCGGGTTGGACAGATACGCAGTATTTT	CASSPGLAGWTDTQYF
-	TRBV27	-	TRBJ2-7	TGTGCCAGCAGTTTCCGCGGGGGCCCCTACGAGCAGTACTTC	CASSFRGGPYEQYF
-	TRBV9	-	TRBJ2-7	TGTGCCAGCAGCTTCCTCTCCTACGAGCAGTACTTC	CASSFLSYEQYF
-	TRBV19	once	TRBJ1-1	TGTGCCAGTAGTGAGGACAGGAACACTGAAGCTTTCTTT	CASSEDRNTEAFF
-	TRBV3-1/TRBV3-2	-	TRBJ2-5	TGTGCCAGCAGCCCCCACGGAGAGACCCAGTACTTC	CASSPHGETQYF
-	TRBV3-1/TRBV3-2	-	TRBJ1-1	TGTGCCAGCAGCCGTACAGAGAACACTGAAGCTTTCTTT	CASSRTENTEAFF
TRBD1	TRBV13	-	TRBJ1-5	TGTGCCAGCAGCCGGGGACAGGGTAATCAGCCCCAGCATTTT	CASSRGQGNQPQHF
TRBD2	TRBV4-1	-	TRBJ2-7	TGCGCCAGCAGCCCCCGAGCGGGAGTGGTCGAGCAGTACTTC	CASSPRAGVVEQYF